The T cell receptor beta chain under discussion was sequenced for a study of graft-versus-host responses after intestinal transplantation. Study information: Multivisceral, liver-intestinal, or isolated intestinal grafts were transplanted into recipients.

TCRdb's copy holds only in-frame clones and misses some; the assay was immunoSEQ multiplex PCR. Of about 45,000 clones detected, over 75% appear once; the ten largest clones hold 4% to 4.5%. The CDR3 extends over 15 amino acids. CDR1 MNHNS and CDR2 SASEGT come from the germline V gene. The V end was cut by 11 bases, the J end by 0 bases, with 17 bases between. This clonotype was obtained from a human patient who received an intestinal transplant, so some T cells may come from the graft donor. This material consisted of PBMCs, taken 524 days after transplant. The rearrangement links TRBV6-1 to TRBJ1-5, with D possibly matching TRBD1 (6 bases). The CDR3 here is CAGGSTGNSNQPQHF. CDR3 DNA sequence: TGTGCCGGGGGGTCCACAGGGAATAGCAATCAGCCCCAGCATTTT.